A single sample gave rise to the 20 T cell receptor beta chains below, sequenced in a study of blood T cell repertoires in COVID-19. Sequencing used immunoSEQ multiplex PCR; TCRdb keeps in-frame clones, though not all of them. Here the sample spans approximately 12,000 clones, approximately 80% being singletons. The sequenced material came from peripheral blood. The receptors originated from an older woman with acute or convalescent COVID-19.

V and J are TRBV27 and TRBJ2-1, with TRBD1 matching over 8 bases. Per the germline V gene, CDR1 is MNHEY and CDR2 is SMNVEV (reference sequence). CDR3 length: 15 residues. Trimming at V came to 4 bases and at J to 2 bases, leaving 4 bases not matched to a gene. The CDR3 protein is CASSWTGTTYNEQFF. In DNA, the CDR3 is TGTGCCAGCAGTTGGACAGGGACAACCTACAATGAGCAGTTCTTC.

This chain connects TRBV2 to TRBJ2-2, with 11 bases matching TRBD1. Unmatched junction bases numbered 4, after V lost 6 bases and J lost 4 bases. Germline V gene lookup returns CDR1 SNHLY and CDR2 FYNNEI. The CDR3 is 15 residues long. CDR3 nucleotides: TGTGCCAGCAGGTCCGGGACAGGGGGCACCGGGGAGCTGTTTTTT. Amino acids: CASRSGTGGTGELFF.

The gene calls are TRBV9 and TRBJ1-2; TRBD1 agrees at 7 bases. This CDR3 has 13 amino acids. The germline gives CDR1 SGDLS, CDR2 YYNGEE. Germline trimming cut 4 bases from V and 6 bases from J; bases unmatched to any gene: 6. As DNA, the CDR3 is TGTGCCAGCAGCCGGGACAGACACGATGGCTACACCTTC. Translating gives CASSRDRHDGYTF.

This clone was observed a few times. The V call is TRBV7-8, the J call TRBJ2-7; D is ambiguous. V shed 5 bases and J shed 7 bases, with 18 bases lying between them. CDR1 is SGHVS, CDR2 FQNEAQ, per germline. The length of the CDR3 is 14 residues. The CDR3 sequence is CASSLDTTLLEQYF. In DNA, the CDR3 is TGTGCCAGCAGCCTCGATACTACCCTCCTTGAGCAGTACTTC.

The rearrangement joins TRBV4-2 to TRBJ2-3, with TRBD2 matching 9 bases. After removal of 8 bases from V and 2 bases from J, the junction contained 11 bases not matched to a gene. The CDR3 runs 16 residues. Looked up from germline, CDR1 is LGHNA and CDR2 is YNFKEQ. CDR3: CASSSISSGVTDTQYF. DNA for the CDR3: TGTGCCAGCTCCTCTATCTCTAGCGGGGTCACAGATACGCAGTATTTT.

The gene calls are TRBV12-3 or TRBV12-4 and TRBJ1-5, with unresolved D. The CDR3 loop spans 13 amino acids. With 5 bases removed from V and 6 bases from J, the gap between germline ends came to 11 bases. CDR3 coding DNA: TGTGCCAGCAGTACCGTGGCCTCTCAGCCCCAGCATTTT. This codes for CASSTVASQPQHF.

The gene calls are TRBV19 and TRBJ2-5; a possible D gene is TRBD1 (6 bases). V was shortened by 2 bases and J by 2 bases, with 9 bases between the two germline ends. Germline CDR1 LNHDA, CDR2 SQIVND (reference sequence). CDR3 size: 14 residues. Written as DNA, the CDR3 is TGTGCCAGTAGTATACTAGGACAGCAAGAGACCCAGTACTTC. Its protein is CASSILGQQETQYF.

The V call is TRBV6-6, the J call TRBJ1-5; possible D gene TRBD1, 6 bases. CDR3 length equals 14 residues. V shed 10 bases and J shed 4 bases, with 17 bases lying between them. Germline-derived CDR1 and CDR2 are MNHNY and SVGAGI (reference sequence). CDR3 DNA: TGTGCCACCAAGATCCCAGGGGATAATCAGCCCCAGCATTTT. Protein product: CATKIPGDNQPQHF.

The chain recombines TRBV2 with TRBJ2-1; D might be TRBD2 (5 bases). This CDR3 is 14 amino acids long. Germline V gives CDR1 SNHLY, CDR2 FYNNEI. Deletions cut 5 bases from V and 9 bases from J, with 17 bases between. The CDR3 coding sequence is TGTGCCAGCAGTTGGACCACCGAGGGCTCTGAGCAGTTCTTC. It codes for CASSWTTEGSEQFF.

The gene calls are TRBV10-3 and TRBJ1-2, with D tentatively TRBD1 (6 bases). With 3 bases removed from V and 8 bases from J, the gap between germline ends came to 13 bases. This CDR3 is built from 13 residues. Germline CDR1 and CDR2: ENHRY and SYGVKD. The CDR3 sequence: CAISDRDIRGYTF. The CDR3, as DNA: TGTGCCATCAGTGACCGGGACATTCGGGGCTACACCTTC.

The chain joins TRBV18 to TRBJ1-1; 10 bases align to TRBD1. There are 18 residues in the CDR3. The V and J ends lost 3 bases and 0 bases, in that order; junction bases with no gene match: 10. Germline CDR1 KGHSH, CDR2 LQKENI. This CDR3 is CASSPLTWTGGLNTEAFF. The CDR3 region has the DNA TGTGCCAGCTCACCCTTAACCTGGACAGGGGGGTTGAACACTGAAGCTTTCTTT.

This rearrangement joins TRBV15 to TRBJ2-6; 9 bases fit TRBD1. Germline assignment: CDR1 LNHNV and CDR2 YYDKDF (reference sequence). Unmatched junction bases numbered 4, after V lost 4 bases and J lost 3 bases. This CDR3 is built from 16 residues. DNA of the CDR3: TGTGCCACCAGCAAGGGGACAGGGAATGGGGCCAACGTCCTGACTTTC. Translated, it gives CATSKGTGNGANVLTF.

The chain carries TRBV21-1 and TRBJ2-7; TRBD2 is the table's D call and was not checked against the DNA. TRBV21-1 is reported as a pseudogene. CDR3 length: 14 residues. The CDR3 protein is CASSKRGHIYEQYF. CDR3 bases: TGTGCCAGCAGCAAACGAGGTCATATATACGAGCAGTACTTC.

The chain joins TRBV19 to TRBJ1-4; 10 bases map to TRBD1. The CDR3 totals 16 residues. V trimming: 6 bases; J trimming: 2 bases; junction bases outside the gene matches: 6. Germline CDR1 is LNHDA and CDR2 is SQIVND (reference sequence). The CDR3 DNA reads as TGTGCCAGTAGCCCATGGGACAGGGGTACTAATGAAAAACTGTTTTTT. Protein: CASSPWDRGTNEKLFF. Together with reference TRBV19 and TRBJ1-4, the CDR3 gives the full variable domain: DGGITQSPKYLFRKEGQNVTLSCEQNLNHDAMYWYRQDPGQGLRLIYYSQIVNDFQKGDIAEGYSVSREKKESFPLTVTSAQKNPTAFYLCASSPWDRGTNEKLFFGSGTQLSVL.

The chain is built from TRBV28 and TRBJ2-6, with a possible D match to TRBD1 (5 bases). Trimming took off 6 bases at V and 0 bases at J, with 12 bases between the two ends. The CDR3 extends over 16 amino acids. Germline V lookup: CDR1 MDHEN, CDR2 SYDVKM. CDR3 nucleotides: TGTGCCAGCAGCCCGTGGGGCGCCTCTGGGGCCAACGTCCTGACTTTC. Protein product: CASSPWGASGANVLTF.

To note about this clone: One end of the junction varies from germline; a read error may be responsible. The V gene is TRBV14, the J gene TRBJ1-4; no firm D call. Looked up from germline, CDR1 is SGHDN and CDR2 is FVKESK. CDR3 length: 16 residues. CDR3 nucleotide sequence: TGTGCCAGCAGTCAAGATTCCCGGACTGGAGGGGAAAAACTGTTTTTT. Encoded protein: CASSQDSRTGGEKLFF.

The CDR3 here is CASSYSGSSYEQYF. CDR3 DNA: TGTGCCAGCAGTTACTCAGGGAGCTCCTACGAGCAGTACTTC. The chain links TRBV6-5 to TRBJ2-7; D perhaps matches TRBD2 (5 bases). Germline-derived CDR1 and CDR2 are MNHEY and SVGAGI. With 0 bases removed from V and 0 bases from J, the gap between germline ends came to 6 bases. This CDR3 contains 14 residues.

The chain combines TRBV5-1 with TRBJ1-3; 7 bases are shared with TRBD1. CDR3 length equals 14 residues. Germline V gene lookup returns CDR1 SGHRS and CDR2 YFSETQ. Trimming took 4 bases from V and 0 from J; bases not matched to a gene: 1. Here the CDR3 DNA reads TGCGCCAGCAGCCGGGACAGCTCTGGAAACACCATATATTTT. As protein: CASSRDSSGNTIYF.

CDR3 nucleotides: TGTGCCAGCAGACAGGGGAATCAGCCCCAGCATTTT. It specifies CASRQGNQPQHF. The chain recombines TRBV6-5 with TRBJ1-5; TRBD1 agrees at 7 bases. The CDR3 extends over 12 amino acids. Germline V gene sequence: CDR1 MNHEY, CDR2 SVGAGI. With 6 bases clipped from V and 4 bases from J, the junction kept 0 bases outside the gene matches.

The rearrangement uses TRBV6-5 and TRBJ2-2; TRBD1 might be the D (5 bases). Germline CDR1 MNHEY, CDR2 SVGAGI. CDR3 length equals 13 residues. The V end lost 7 bases, the J end lost 6 bases, and 12 bases lay between the germline ends. The CDR3 DNA reads TGTGCCAGCACCCGAAGGGGTTCCGGGGAGCTGTTTTTT. Protein sequence: CASTRRGSGELFF.